This T cell receptor (beta chain) was recorded in a study of post-analysis software for immune sequencing data. With 1 base removed from V and 7 bases from J, the gap between germline ends came to 14 bases. The germline gives CDR1 LGHNA, CDR2 YSLEER. The CDR3 has 15 residues. Presence of unique molecular identifiers characterized the TCR beta cDNA libraries. T cells numbering roughly 0.9 to 11 million gave rise to roughly 0.5 million cDNA molecules. A single record per CDR3 protein comes from TCRdb applying MiXCR to the PCR reads. Of 650,000 to 850,000 distinct CDR3 sequences listed, around 45% are singletons. Notes on the study in general: F measure clustering grouped samples strongly by preparation batch. TRBV5-6, TRBV5-1 and TRBV20-1 belonged to a set of about 5 TRBV segments that were more frequent in patients than controls.

About this clonotype: The antigen is unknown.

The material sequenced was blood. This chain joins TRBV4-3 and TRBJ2-1, with unresolved D. The clonotype originates from a girl aged 5-17 years with multiple sclerosis. The CDR3 coding sequence is TGCGCCAGCAGCCAAGCCTGGATAACGAGGAATGAGCAGTTCTTC. It is translated as CASSQAWITRNEQFF.